This T cell receptor beta chain originates from a study of blood T cell repertoires in COVID-19. At the level of the study: Spain, Italy and the United States supplied samples that represented acute and convalescent COVID-19. From T cells, B-cell-depleted T cells, or PBMCs came the material, which was cDNA or gDNA.

Note on this clone: The DNA is omitted, as the CDR3 cannot be located on it reliably, and the CDR3 follows TCRdb's listing.

CDR1 and CDR2 from the germline V gene are MNHEY and SMNVEV (reference sequence). With termini counted, the CDR3 has 14 amino acids. Under the authors' procedure: Researchers report that nucleated cell counts were estimated from reference gene primer amplification. The repertoire was sequenced with immunoSEQ multiplex PCR; TCRdb's copy has only in-frame clones and lacks some. V and J calls plus clone size are reproduced from that table; the DNA served to infer D and trimming. The sample lists about 170,000 clones, about 93% occurring once. The chain has TRBV27 and TRBJ1-1; the tabulated D call, TRBD1, remains unverified against the DNA. Sequencing was carried out using peripheral blood. The sequence was collected from a woman aged 45-65 years with acute or convalescent COVID-19. CDR3 residues: CASSSSTGQTEAFF.